A single sample is the source of the 29 T cell receptor beta chains below, sequenced in a study of T cell responses to AZD1222 COVID-19 vaccine. Data came from immunoSEQ multiplex PCR; TCRdb stores just in-frame clones and leaves some out. Of approximately 130,000 clones listed, 90% to 95% are singletons. The sequencing here drew on peripheral blood, taken on day 0 of AZD1222 vaccination. The receptor source for this set is an adult in good health.

The count of this clone is one. J is TRBJ1-2 and V is TRBV28, with D possibly TRBD1 on 5 matching bases. The CDR3 contains 14 residues. Per germline, CDR1 MDHEN and CDR2 SYDVKM. The ends were cut back, 4 bases at V and 2 bases at J, with 11 bases in the middle. CDR3 coding DNA: TGTGCCAGCAGTTCCTCCGACAGCAACTATGGCTACACCTTC. Amino acids: CASSSSDSNYGYTF.

This chain connects TRBV27 to TRBJ2-7; 11 nucleotides align to TRBD2. The CDR3 covers 15 residues. J lost 3 bases, V lost 6 bases, and 7 bases had no gene match. Germline V gene sequence: CDR1 MNHEY, CDR2 SMNVEV (reference sequence). DNA for the CDR3: TGTGCCAGCAGGGGATTAGCGGGAGGGTTCTACGAGCAGTACTTC. Its translation is CASRGLAGGFYEQYF.

This clone was seen once. V is TRBV6-5 and J is TRBJ1-2; D might be TRBD1 (6 bases). The CDR3 has 14 amino acids. Germline loops: CDR1 MNHEY, CDR2 SVGAGI. The V and J ends lost 4 bases and 4 bases respectively, with 13 bases between them. CDR3 residues: CASSLGGAAYGYTF. Written as DNA, the CDR3 is TGTGCCAGCAGTTTGGGGGGCGCTGCCTATGGCTACACCTTC.

The chain joins TRBV3-1 (or the pseudogene TRBV3-2) to TRBJ2-5; perhaps D is TRBD1 or TRBD2 (5 bases each). Trimming took 0 bases from V and 3 from J, leaving 11 bases between them. CDR3 length equals 15 residues. CDR1 is LGHDT and CDR2 is YNNKEL in the germline V gene (reference sequence). Here the CDR3 DNA reads TGTGCCAGCAGCCAAGAACTAGGGGCCAAAGAGACCCAGTACTTC. Translation: CASSQELGAKETQYF.

The chain combines TRBV7-8 with TRBJ2-7; 8 nucleotides align to TRBD2. The CDR3 is made up of 14 amino acids. J was trimmed by 4 bases and V by 2 bases; bases with no gene match: 4. Germline CDR1 SGHVS, CDR2 FQNEAQ. The CDR3 here is CASSLSSGSYEQYF. The CDR3 region has the DNA TGTGCCAGCAGCTTATCTAGCGGGTCTTACGAGCAGTACTTC.

This chain connects TRBV19 to TRBJ1-1; D unclear. This CDR3 contains 15 residues. Per the germline V gene, CDR1 is LNHDA and CDR2 is SQIVND (reference sequence). V dropped 2 bases and J dropped 6 bases, with 16 bases sitting between them. The CDR3 DNA is TGTGCCAGTAGTATATCAGGTGCCCGAAACCCTGAAGCTTTCTTT. Protein product: CASSISGARNPEAFF.

The chain links TRBV12-5 to TRBJ1-1; D is possibly TRBD1 (5 bases). Per the germline V gene, CDR1 is LGHNT and CDR2 is FRNRAP. The CDR3 covers 15 residues. Trimming cost V 1 base and J 0 bases, with 9 bases left between them. CDR3: CASGLGGGMNTEAFF. CDR3 sequence (DNA): TGTGCTAGTGGTTTGGGTGGGGGTATGAACACTGAAGCTTTCTTT.

The rearrangement uses TRBV5-1 and TRBJ1-3, with a tentative D call TRBD1 (6 bases). Per germline, CDR1 SGHRS and CDR2 YFSETQ. This CDR3 contains 14 residues. Trimming shortened V by 4 bases and J by 2 bases, and 10 bases separated the two germline ends. CDR3 sequence (DNA): TGCGCCAGCAGCATGACAGGTCCTGGAAACACCATATATTTT. Its protein product is CASSMTGPGNTIYF.

The chain uses TRBV14 and TRBJ2-7, with D unresolved. The germline gives CDR1 SGHDN, CDR2 FVKESK. V dropped 5 bases and J dropped 4 bases, with 6 bases sitting between them. CDR3 length equals 11 residues. CDR3 amino acids: CASSSHYEQYF. CDR3 DNA sequence: TGTGCCAGCAGCTCACATTACGAGCAGTACTTC.

The gene calls are TRBV12-3 or TRBV12-4 and TRBJ1-1, with TRBD1 identical over 7 bases. The CDR3 totals 13 residues. The trim removed 3 bases at V and 6 bases at J, leaving 4 bases unmatched. The DNA of the CDR3 is TGTGCCAGCAGTTTCGACAGGGATTCTGAAGCTTTCTTT. The encoded protein is CASSFDRDSEAFF.

V gene TRBV27 combines with J gene TRBJ2-5; D might be TRBD1 or TRBD2, each matching 5 bases. Judging by the DNA end, TRBJ2-7 fits better; the J call may be wrong. This CDR3 spans 14 amino acids. Germline V lookup: CDR1 MNHEY, CDR2 SMNVEV (reference sequence). CDR3 in amino acids: CASSLSGPPYEQYF. The CDR3, as DNA: TGTGCCAGCAGTTTATCGGGACCCCCCTACGAGCAGTACTTC.

The rearrangement uses TRBV11-1 and TRBJ1-1; D is ambiguous. Germline CDR1 SGHAT, CDR2 FQDESV (reference sequence). The ends were cut back, 2 bases at V and 2 bases at J, with 9 bases in the middle. There are 14 residues in the CDR3. The CDR3 here is CASSLWETNTEAFF. In DNA form, the CDR3 reads TGTGCCAGCAGCTTATGGGAGACCAACACTGAAGCTTTCTTT.

The rearrangement joins TRBV5-5 to TRBJ2-5, with a tentative D call TRBD2 (6 bases). In germline, CDR1 is SGHKS, CDR2 YYEKEE (reference sequence). Trimming took 1 base from V and 0 from J, leaving 10 bases between them. This CDR3 has 15 residues. The CDR3 DNA reads as TGTGCCAGCAGCTTGACTAGCCAGTACCAAGAGACCCAGTACTTC. Amino acids: CASSLTSQYQETQYF.

As DNA, the CDR3 is TGTGCCAGCAGTTTAGACAGAAGGAATGGCTACACCTTC. Residues: CASSLDRRNGYTF. The rearrangement links TRBV12-3 or TRBV12-4 to TRBJ1-2; D is unresolved. The CDR3 loop spans 13 amino acids. V lost 1 base to trimming and J lost 6 bases, with 9 bases between them.

The rearrangement uses TRBV11-2 and TRBJ1-1; D ambiguous. The germline gives CDR1 SGHAT, CDR2 FQNNGV. This CDR3 contains 16 residues. Trimming took off 0 bases at V and 5 bases at J, with 16 bases between the two ends. The CDR3 protein is CASSLDRPGSWTEAFF. CDR3 DNA: TGTGCCAGCAGCTTAGATCGGCCGGGTTCGTGGACTGAAGCTTTCTTT.

V gene TRBV28 combines with J gene TRBJ1-2; maybe TRBD1 (6 bases). The CDR3 is 15 residues long. CDR1 is MDHEN and CDR2 is SYDVKM in the germline V gene. Trimming removed 8 bases from V and 4 bases from J, with 20 bases in between. The CDR3 bases are TGTGCCAGCCGGAAGCTAGGGGGGCGGGCCTATGGCTACACCTTC. Protein sequence: CASRKLGGRAYGYTF.

This chain connects TRBV5-1 to TRBJ2-2; D gene uncertain. CDR1 SGHRS and CDR2 YFSETQ come from the germline V gene. Trimming removed 0 bases at V and 2 bases at J, with 8 bases between. CDR3 length: 15 amino acids. The CDR3 protein is CASSLAASNTGELFF. The CDR3 DNA is TGCGCCAGCAGCTTGGCGGCCTCTAACACCGGGGAGCTGTTTTTT.

This chain links TRBV2 with TRBJ2-3; 13 bases are shared with TRBD2. Germline V gene data show CDR1 as SNHLY and CDR2 as FYNNEI. This CDR3 is 15 amino acids long. The junction had 8 bases not matched to a gene; V was cut back by 5 bases and J by 9 bases. CDR3 amino acids: CASSSLAGGPGTQYF. CDR3 in DNA: TGTGCCAGCAGTTCACTAGCGGGAGGGCCAGGAACGCAGTATTTT. Complete variable domain (other parts from reference TRBV2 and TRBJ2-3): EPEVTQTPSHQVTQMGQEVILRCVPISNHLYFYWYRQILGQKVEFLVSFYNNEISEKSEIFDDQFSVERPDGSNFTLKIRSTKLEDSAMYFCASSSLAGGPGTQYFGPGTRLTVL.

The chain uses TRBV14 and TRBJ1-2; no definite D call. V gave up 3 bases and J gave up 0 bases, with 5 bases separating them. The CDR3 contains 13 residues. Germline assignment: CDR1 SGHDN and CDR2 FVKESK. Here the CDR3 reads CASSQGANYGYTF. Here the CDR3 DNA reads TGTGCCAGCAGCCAGGGCGCTAACTATGGCTACACCTTC.

The rearrangement links TRBV28 to TRBJ1-4, with D perhaps TRBD1 (6 bases). The length of the CDR3 is 13 residues. V lost 6 bases and J 3 bases, leaving 8 bases between the germline ends. The germline gives CDR1 MDHEN, CDR2 SYDVKM. The CDR3 bases are TGTGCCAGCAGAGGGGGGTCTAATGAAAAACTGTTTTTT. Amino acids: CASRGGSNEKLFF.

The genes are TRBV11-2 and TRBJ2-3, with 9 bases lining up with TRBD1. Germline V gene lookup returns CDR1 SGHAT and CDR2 FQNNGV. Losses at the gene ends were 5 bases for V and 3 bases for J; bases not matched to a gene: 12. CDR3 length: 17 residues. CDR3 in amino acids: CASSPRPGTGRTDTQYF. The CDR3, as DNA: TGTGCCAGCAGCCCTCGCCCCGGGACAGGGAGGACAGATACGCAGTATTTT.

The chain links TRBV28 to TRBJ2-7; D is unresolved. The V end lost 2 bases, the J end lost 3 bases, and 8 bases lay between the germline ends. CDR1 and CDR2 (germline): MDHEN, SYDVKM. The length of the CDR3 is 13 residues. This chain's CDR3 is CASSLRALYEQYF. The CDR3 DNA follows: TGTGCCAGCAGTTTAAGAGCGCTCTACGAGCAGTACTTC.

A single count supports this clone. The chain carries TRBV19 and TRBJ1-5; 9 positions match TRBD1. CDR1 and CDR2 from the germline V gene are LNHDA and SQIVND (reference sequence). The CDR3 is 15 residues long. V trimming: 6 bases; J trimming: 1 base; junction bases outside the gene matches: 4. CDR3 sequence: CASRMTGGSNQPQHF. The CDR3 coding sequence is TGTGCCAGTAGGATGACAGGGGGAAGCAATCAGCCCCAGCATTTT.

The chain joins TRBV5-1 to TRBJ2-1, with 14 positions matching TRBD2. Germline assignment: CDR1 SGHRS and CDR2 YFSETQ. Germline trimming cut 5 bases from V and 0 bases from J; bases unmatched to any gene: 10. The length of the CDR3 is 19 residues. Written as DNA, the CDR3 is TGCGCCAGCAGTCGTGCCGGGACTAGCGGGGGCCGCTCCTACAATGAGCAGTTCTTC. Translating gives CASSRAGTSGGRSYNEQFF.

J is TRBJ1-2 and V is TRBV9; possibly TRBD1 for D (6 bases). The V end was cut by 3 bases, the J end by 0 bases, with 12 bases between. Germline V lookup: CDR1 SGDLS, CDR2 YYNGEE. The CDR3 loop spans 15 amino acids. CDR3 DNA: TGTGCCAGCAGCGGACACAGGGAGGCTAACTATGGCTACACCTTC. It specifies CASSGHREANYGYTF.

The chain carries TRBV18 and TRBJ1-4, with 9 bases lining up with TRBD1. Trimming took 3 bases from V and 7 from J; bases not matched to a gene: 3. The V gene's germline CDR1 is KGHSH and CDR2 LQKENI. The CDR3 extends over 14 amino acids. CDR3 sequence (DNA): TGTGCCAGCTCACCCACAGGGGGCGGTGAAAAACTGTTTTTT. Translated: CASSPTGGGEKLFF.

The CDR3 spells CSASGGADTIYF. In nucleotides, the CDR3 is TGCAGTGCTAGTGGAGGGGCGGACACCATATATTTT. The chain links TRBV20-1 to TRBJ1-3, with D perhaps matching TRBD1 (5 bases). This CDR3 has 12 amino acids. Germline CDR1 is DFQATT and CDR2 is SNEGSKA (reference sequence). The ends were cut back, 3 bases at V and 8 bases at J, with 11 bases in the middle.

This clone was seen a few times. The rearrangement joins TRBV28 to TRBJ2-7; TRBD1 aligns across 7 bases. Trimming removed 8 bases from V and 2 bases from J; junction bases left unmatched: 3. The CDR3 runs 12 residues. CDR1 MDHEN and CDR2 SYDVKM come from the germline V gene. The CDR3 loop reads CASGQVPYEQYF. The CDR3, as DNA: TGTGCCAGCGGACAGGTTCCCTACGAGCAGTACTTC.

The chain couples TRBV5-1 to TRBJ2-1; TRBD2 aligns across 11 bases. With V trimmed by 2 bases and J by 7 bases, 8 bases remained unmatched. Germline-derived CDR1 and CDR2 are SGHRS and YFSETQ. The CDR3 is made up of 16 amino acids. CDR3 coding DNA: TGCGCCAGCAGCTTACCGGGACTAGCGGTTCTTAATGAGCAGTTCTTC. It translates to CASSLPGLAVLNEQFF. The full variable domain, rest sourced from reference TRBV5-1 and TRBJ2-1, is KAGVTQTPRYLIKTRGQQVTLSCSPISGHRSVSWYQQTPGQGLQFLFEYFSETQRNKGNFPGRFSGRQFSNSRSEMNVSTLELGDSALYLCASSLPGLAVLNEQFFGPGTRLTVL.